The entry below describes one T cell receptor beta chain. The PCR employed 60 Vbeta primers together with 13 Jbeta primers. Produced via immunoSEQ multiplex PCR; TCRdb's table is partial and in-frame only. The data contain 150,000 or so clones, more than 75% of them singletons. This entry belongs to a study of cytomegalovirus exposure and HLA in healthy donors. CDR1 is MNHNS, CDR2 SASEGT, per germline. The CDR3 is made up of 12 amino acids. V lost 2 bases and J 3 bases, leaving 4 bases between the germline ends. The J gene is TRBJ1-1, the V gene TRBV6-1; D uncertain. The sample comprised PBMCs. The source of this sequence is a man in his late teens or twenties in good health and CMV-seropositive. The CDR3 protein is CASSEPYTEAFF. DNA of the CDR3: TGTGCCAGCAGTGAACCCTACACTGAAGCTTTCTTT.